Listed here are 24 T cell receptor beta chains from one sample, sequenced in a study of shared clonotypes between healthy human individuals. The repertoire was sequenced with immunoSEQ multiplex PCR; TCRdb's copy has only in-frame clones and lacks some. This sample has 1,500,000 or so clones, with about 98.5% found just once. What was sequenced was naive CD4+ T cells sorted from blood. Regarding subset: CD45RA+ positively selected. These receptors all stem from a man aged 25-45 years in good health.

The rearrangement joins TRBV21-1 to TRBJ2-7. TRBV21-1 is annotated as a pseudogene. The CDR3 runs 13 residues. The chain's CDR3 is CASKKERSYEQYF. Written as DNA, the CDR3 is TGTGCCAGCAAAAAAGAAAGGTCCTACGAGCAGTACTTC.

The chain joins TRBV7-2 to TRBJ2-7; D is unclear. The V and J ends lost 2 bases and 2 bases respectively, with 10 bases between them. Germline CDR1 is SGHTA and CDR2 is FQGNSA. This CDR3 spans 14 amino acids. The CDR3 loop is CASSLSYSTYEQYF. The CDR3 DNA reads TGTGCCAGCAGCTTATCCTACAGTACCTACGAGCAGTACTTC.

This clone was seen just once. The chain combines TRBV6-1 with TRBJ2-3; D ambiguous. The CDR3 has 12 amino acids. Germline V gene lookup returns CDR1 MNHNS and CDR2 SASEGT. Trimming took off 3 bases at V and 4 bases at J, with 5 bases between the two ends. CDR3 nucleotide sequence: TGTGCCAGCAGTGACCAGCCAGATACGCAGTATTTT. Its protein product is CASSDQPDTQYF.

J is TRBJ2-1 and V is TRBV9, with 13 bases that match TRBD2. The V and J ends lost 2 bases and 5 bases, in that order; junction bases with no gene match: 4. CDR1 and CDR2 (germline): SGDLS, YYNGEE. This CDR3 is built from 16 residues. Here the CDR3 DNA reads TGTGCCAGCAGCGTGGGACTAGCGGGAATCAACAATGAGCAGTTCTTC. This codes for CASSVGLAGINNEQFF.

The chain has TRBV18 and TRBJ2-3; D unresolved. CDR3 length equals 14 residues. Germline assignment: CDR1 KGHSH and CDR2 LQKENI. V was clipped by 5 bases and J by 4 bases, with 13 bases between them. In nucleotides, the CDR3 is TGTGCCAGCTCAAACACCCCGGTCGCAGATACGCAGTATTTT. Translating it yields CASSNTPVADTQYF.

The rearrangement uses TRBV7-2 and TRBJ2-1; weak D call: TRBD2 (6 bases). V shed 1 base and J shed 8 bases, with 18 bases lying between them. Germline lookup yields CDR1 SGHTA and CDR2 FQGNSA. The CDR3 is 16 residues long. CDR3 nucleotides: TGTGCCAGCAGCTTAGATCGCGCTAGCGTCAATCATGAGCAGTTCTTC. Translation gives CASSLDRASVNHEQFF.

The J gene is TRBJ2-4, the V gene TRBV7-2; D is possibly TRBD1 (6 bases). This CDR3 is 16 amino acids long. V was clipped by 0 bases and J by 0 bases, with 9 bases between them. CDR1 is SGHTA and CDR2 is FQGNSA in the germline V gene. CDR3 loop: CASSLAGTLAKNIQYF. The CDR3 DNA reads TGTGCCAGCAGCTTAGCAGGGACACTAGCCAAAAACATTCAGTACTTC.

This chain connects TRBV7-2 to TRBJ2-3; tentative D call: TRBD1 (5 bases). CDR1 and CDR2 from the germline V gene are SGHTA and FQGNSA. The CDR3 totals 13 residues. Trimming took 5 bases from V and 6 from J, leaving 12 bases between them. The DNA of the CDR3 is TGTGCCAGCAGCCGCCCAGGGTTCGATACGCAGTATTTT. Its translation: CASSRPGFDTQYF.

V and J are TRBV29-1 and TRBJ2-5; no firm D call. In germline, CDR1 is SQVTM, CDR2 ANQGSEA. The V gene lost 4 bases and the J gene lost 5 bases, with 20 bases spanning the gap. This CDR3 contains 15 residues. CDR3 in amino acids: CSVVWVARFQETQYF. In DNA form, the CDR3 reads TGCAGCGTTGTATGGGTGGCCAGGTTTCAGGAGACCCAGTACTTC.

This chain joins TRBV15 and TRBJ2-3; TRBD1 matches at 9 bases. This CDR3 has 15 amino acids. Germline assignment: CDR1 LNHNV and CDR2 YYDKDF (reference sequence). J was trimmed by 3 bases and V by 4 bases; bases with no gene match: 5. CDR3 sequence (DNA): TGTGCCACCAGCATTACGGGACAGGGAACAGATACGCAGTATTTT. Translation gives CATSITGQGTDTQYF.

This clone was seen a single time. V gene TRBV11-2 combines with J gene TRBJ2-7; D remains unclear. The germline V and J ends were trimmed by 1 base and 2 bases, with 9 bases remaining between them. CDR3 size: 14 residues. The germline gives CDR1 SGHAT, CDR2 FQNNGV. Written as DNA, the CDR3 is TGTGCCAGCAGCTTAGGGCGGTCTGCCTACGAGCAGTACTTC. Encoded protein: CASSLGRSAYEQYF.

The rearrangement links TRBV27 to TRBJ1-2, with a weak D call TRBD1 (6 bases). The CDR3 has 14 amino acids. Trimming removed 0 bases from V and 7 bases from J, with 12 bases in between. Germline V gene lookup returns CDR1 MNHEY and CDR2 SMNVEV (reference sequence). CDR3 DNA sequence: TGTGCCAGCAGTTTATCGACCAGGGGTGGTGGCTACACCTTC. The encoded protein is CASSLSTRGGGYTF.

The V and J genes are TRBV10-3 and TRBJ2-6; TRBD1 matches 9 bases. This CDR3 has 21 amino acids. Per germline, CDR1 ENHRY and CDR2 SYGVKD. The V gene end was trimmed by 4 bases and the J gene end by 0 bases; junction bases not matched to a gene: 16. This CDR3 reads CAISAGTGRPRANSGANVLTF. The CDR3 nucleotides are TGTGCCATCAGTGCCGGGACAGGGCGCCCCAGGGCAAACTCTGGGGCCAACGTCCTGACTTTC.

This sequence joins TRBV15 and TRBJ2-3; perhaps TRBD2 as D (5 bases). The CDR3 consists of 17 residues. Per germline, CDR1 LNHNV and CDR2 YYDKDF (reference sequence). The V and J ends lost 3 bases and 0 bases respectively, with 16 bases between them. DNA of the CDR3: TGTGCCACCAGCAGGGCTATCCTGAGGGTCAGCACAGATACGCAGTATTTT. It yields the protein CATSRAILRVSTDTQYF.

CDR3 in DNA: TGCAGTGCTAGAGGGCCATATGAGCAGTTCTTC. This encodes CSARGPYEQFF. The chain joins TRBV20-1 to TRBJ2-1; D unclear. The CDR3 is made up of 11 amino acids. Trimming left V 1 base short and J 8 bases short, with 6 bases between. CDR1 and CDR2 (germline): DFQATT, SNEGSKA (reference sequence).

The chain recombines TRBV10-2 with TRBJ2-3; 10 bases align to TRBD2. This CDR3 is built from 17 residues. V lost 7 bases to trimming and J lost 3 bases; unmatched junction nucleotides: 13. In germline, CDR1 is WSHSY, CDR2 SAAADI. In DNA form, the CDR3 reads TGCGCCAGCAAAAGTGGTCCTAGCGGGAGAAGGACAGATACGCAGTATTTT. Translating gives CASKSGPSGRRTDTQYF.

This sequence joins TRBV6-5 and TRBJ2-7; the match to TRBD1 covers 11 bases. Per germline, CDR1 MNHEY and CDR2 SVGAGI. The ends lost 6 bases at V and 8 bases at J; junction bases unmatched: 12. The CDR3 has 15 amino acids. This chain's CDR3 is CASSQNPGQGGKQYF. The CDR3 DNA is TGTGCCAGCAGCCAGAACCCGGGACAGGGGGGTAAGCAGTACTTC.

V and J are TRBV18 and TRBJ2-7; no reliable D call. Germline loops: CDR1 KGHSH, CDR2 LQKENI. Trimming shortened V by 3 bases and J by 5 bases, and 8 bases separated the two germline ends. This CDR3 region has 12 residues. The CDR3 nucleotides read TGTGCCAGCTCACCCGAAGAAAACGAGCAGTACTTC. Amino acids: CASSPEENEQYF.

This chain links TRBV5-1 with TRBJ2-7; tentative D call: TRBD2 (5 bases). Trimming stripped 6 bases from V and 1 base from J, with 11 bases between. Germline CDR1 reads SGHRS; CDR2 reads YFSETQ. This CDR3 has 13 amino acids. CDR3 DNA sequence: TGCGCCAGCAACCCCGGGGATTCCTACGAGCAGTACTTC. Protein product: CASNPGDSYEQYF.

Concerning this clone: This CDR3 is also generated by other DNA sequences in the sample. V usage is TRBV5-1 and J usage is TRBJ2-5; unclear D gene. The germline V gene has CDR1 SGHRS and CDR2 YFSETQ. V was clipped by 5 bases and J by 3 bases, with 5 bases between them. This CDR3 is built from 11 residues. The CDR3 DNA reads TGCGCCAGCAGAGAAGAAGAGACCCAGTACTTC. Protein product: CASREEETQYF.

The chain's CDR3 is CASSSRTGRNEKLFF. CDR3 sequence (DNA): TGTGCCAGCAGTTCCCGGACAGGACGCAATGAAAAACTGTTTTTT. The chain employs TRBV11-2 and TRBJ1-4; 7 bases align to TRBD1. The CDR3 is made up of 15 amino acids. V lost 6 bases, J lost 5 bases, and 9 bases stayed unmatched. The V gene's germline CDR1 is SGHAT and CDR2 FQNNGV. Full variable domain (rest looked up from reference TRBV11-2 and TRBJ1-4): EAGVAQSPRYKIIEKRQSVAFWCNPISGHATLYWYQQILGQGPKLLIQFQNNGVVDDSQLPKDRFSAERLKGVDSTLKIQPAKLEDSAVYLCASSSRTGRNEKLFFGSGTQLSVL.

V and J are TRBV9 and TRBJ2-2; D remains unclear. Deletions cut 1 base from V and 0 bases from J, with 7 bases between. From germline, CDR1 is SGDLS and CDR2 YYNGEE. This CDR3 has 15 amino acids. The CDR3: CASSVKGTNTGELFF. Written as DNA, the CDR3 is TGTGCCAGCAGCGTAAAAGGGACGAACACCGGGGAGCTGTTTTTT.

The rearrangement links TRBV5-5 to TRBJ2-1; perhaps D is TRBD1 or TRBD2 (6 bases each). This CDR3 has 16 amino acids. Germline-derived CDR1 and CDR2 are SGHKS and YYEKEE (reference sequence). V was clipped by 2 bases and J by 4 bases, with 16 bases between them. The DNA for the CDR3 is TGTGCCAGCAGCTTAGGGCCGGGGGCTTTTTACAATGAGCAGTTCTTC. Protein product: CASSLGPGAFYNEQFF.

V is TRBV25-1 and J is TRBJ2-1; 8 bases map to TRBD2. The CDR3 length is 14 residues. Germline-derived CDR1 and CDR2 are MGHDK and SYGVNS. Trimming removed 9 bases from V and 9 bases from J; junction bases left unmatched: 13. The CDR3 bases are TGTGCCAGTCGTACTTCCGGGACTAGTCGTGAGCAGTTCTTC. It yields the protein CASRTSGTSREQFF.